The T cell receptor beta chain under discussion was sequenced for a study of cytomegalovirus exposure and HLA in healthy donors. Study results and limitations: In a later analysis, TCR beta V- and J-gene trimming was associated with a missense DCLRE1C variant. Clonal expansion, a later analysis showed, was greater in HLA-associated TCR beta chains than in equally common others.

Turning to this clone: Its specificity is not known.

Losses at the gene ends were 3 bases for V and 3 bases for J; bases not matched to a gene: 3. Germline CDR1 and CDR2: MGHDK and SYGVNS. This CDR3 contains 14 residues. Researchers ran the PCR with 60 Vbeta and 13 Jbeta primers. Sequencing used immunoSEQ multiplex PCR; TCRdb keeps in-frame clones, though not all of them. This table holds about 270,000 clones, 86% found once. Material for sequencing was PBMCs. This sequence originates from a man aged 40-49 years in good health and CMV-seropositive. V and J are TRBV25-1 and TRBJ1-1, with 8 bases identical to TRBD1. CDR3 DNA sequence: TGTGCCAGCAGTGATCGACAGGGGTACACTGAAGCTTTCTTT. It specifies CASSDRQGYTEAFF.